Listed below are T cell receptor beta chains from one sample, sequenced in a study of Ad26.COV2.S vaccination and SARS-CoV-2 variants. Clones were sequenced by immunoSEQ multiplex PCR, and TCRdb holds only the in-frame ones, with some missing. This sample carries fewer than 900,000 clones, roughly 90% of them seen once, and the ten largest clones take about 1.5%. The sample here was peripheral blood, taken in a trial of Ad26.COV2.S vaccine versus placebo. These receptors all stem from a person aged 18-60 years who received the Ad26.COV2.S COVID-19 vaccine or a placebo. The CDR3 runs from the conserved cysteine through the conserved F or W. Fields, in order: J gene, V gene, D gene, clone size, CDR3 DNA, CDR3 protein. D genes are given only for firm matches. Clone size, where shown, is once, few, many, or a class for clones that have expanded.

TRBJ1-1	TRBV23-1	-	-	TGCGCCAGCAGTCGATTACAGGGCACTGAAGCTTTCTTT	CASSRLQGTEAFF
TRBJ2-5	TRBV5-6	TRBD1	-	TGTGCCAGCAGGGACAGGCGCCTAGAGACCCAGTACTTC	CASRDRRLETQYF
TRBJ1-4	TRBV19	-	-	TGTGCCAGTAAACAGGCCTCGTCGGAAAAACTGTTTTTT	CASKQASSEKLFF
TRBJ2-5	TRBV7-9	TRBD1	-	TGTGCCAGCAGCTTGACAGGGGAGGAGACCCAGTACTTC	CASSLTGEETQYF
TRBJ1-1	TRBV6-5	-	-	TGTGCCAGCAGTTACGAATGGGAGGACACTGAAGCTTTCTTT	CASSYEWEDTEAFF
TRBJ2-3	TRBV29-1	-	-	TGCGGGGCCGAACGGGGGGCCTTCACAGATACGCAGTATTTT	CGAERGAFTDTQYF
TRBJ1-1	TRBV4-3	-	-	TGCGCCAGCAGCCCCGCACTGAACACTGAAGCTTTCTTT	CASSPALNTEAFF
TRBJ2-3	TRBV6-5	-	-	TGTGCCAGCAGTCCAGATGCTCCGGTAGTCACGCAGTATTTT	CASSPDAPVVTQYF
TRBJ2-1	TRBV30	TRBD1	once	TGTGCCTGGAGCCGGACAGGGGGGAGGGAGCAGTTCTTC	CAWSRTGGREQFF
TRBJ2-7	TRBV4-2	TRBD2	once	TGTGCCAGCAGCCAAGATCGGGCTAGCGGGGGGACGATCTCCTACGAGCAGTACTTC	CASSQDRASGGTISYEQYF
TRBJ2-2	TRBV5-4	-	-	TGTGCCAGCAGCTTGGTTCGGGGGGCCTCTGCCGCCACCGGGGAGCTGTTTTTT	CASSLVRGASAATGELFF
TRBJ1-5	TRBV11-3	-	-	TGTGCCAGCAGCTTAAGGGACGGCGATAGCAATCAGCCCCAGCATTTT	CASSLRDGDSNQPQHF
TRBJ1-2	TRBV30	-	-	TGTGCCTGGAGCCATACTACAGGGTTTTCGGGCTATGGCTACACCTTC	CAWSHTTGFSGYGYTF
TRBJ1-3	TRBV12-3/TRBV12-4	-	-	TGTGCCAGCAGCGGGGTGGTGGACACCATATATTTT	CASSGVVDTIYF
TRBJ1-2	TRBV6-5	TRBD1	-	TGTGCCAGCAAGGGGACAGGGGGCGCCGGCTACACCTTC	CASKGTGGAGYTF
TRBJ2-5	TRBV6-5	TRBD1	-	TGTGCCAGCACTACGACAGGGACCAGCCAAGAGACCCAGTACTTC	CASTTTGTSQETQYF
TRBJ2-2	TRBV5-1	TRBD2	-	TGCGCCAGCAAACTAGCGGGAGTCGACGGGGAGCTGTTTTTT	CASKLAGVDGELFF
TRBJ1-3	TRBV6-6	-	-	TGTGCCAGCAATACAGGGTCTGGAAACACCATATATTTT	CASNTGSGNTIYF
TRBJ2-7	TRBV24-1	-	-	TGTGCCACCAGTGACCCACTGGACGGCGAGCAGTACTTC	CATSDPLDGEQYF